These T cell receptor beta chains were read from a single sample in a study of shared clonotypes between healthy human individuals. Generated by immunoSEQ multiplex PCR, the TCRdb table keeps only in-frame clones and is missing some. The sample yields over 150,000 clones, around 63% seen once. Sequencing was carried out using memory CD4+ T cells sorted from blood. The source of these receptors is a man under 40 in good health. CDR3s include the opening cysteine and the closing phenylalanine or tryptophan. A D gene is named only where the DNA matches it firmly. Only part of the rows carry a size: once, few, many, or a class if the clone is expanded.

J gene,clone size,D gene,V gene,CDR3 protein,CDR3 DNA
TRBJ2-5,NA,NA,TRBV7-8,CASSLVVETQYF,TGTGCCAGCAGCTTAGTTGTAGAGACCCAGTACTTC
TRBJ1-3,NA,NA,TRBV5-1,CASSLVPLSSGNTIYF,TGCGCCAGCAGCTTGGTTCCGCTAAGCTCTGGAAACACCATATATTTT
TRBJ2-7,NA,NA,TRBV23-1,CASSQWGVCYEQYF,TGCGCCAGCAGTCAATGGGGGGTCTGCTACGAGCAGTACTTC
TRBJ1-5,NA,NA,TRBV5-4,CASSYRDQPQHF,TGTGCCAGCAGCTACAGAGATCAGCCCCAGCATTTT
TRBJ2-3,NA,NA,TRBV7-8,CASSFGYTQYF,TGTGCCAGCAGCTTTGGCTATACGCAGTATTTT
TRBJ2-1,NA,NA,TRBV6-1,CASSEDRVSSYNEQFF,TGTGCCAGCAGTGAAGATCGGGTGAGCTCCTACAATGAGCAGTTCTTC
TRBJ1-5,NA,NA,TRBV21-1,CASSKEQGARGFNQPQHF,TGTGCCAGCAGCAAGGAACAGGGGGCGCGCGGTTTCAATCAGCCCCAGCATTTT
TRBJ1-2,few,NA,TRBV9,CASSEGGSNYGYTF,TGTGCCAGCAGCGAGGGAGGTTCTAACTATGGCTACACCTTC
TRBJ2-1,NA,TRBD2,TRBV6-6,CASSYSIGRAAEQFF,TGTGCCAGCAGTTACTCGATCGGGAGGGCCGCTGAGCAGTTCTTC
TRBJ1-2,NA,TRBD1,TRBV29-1,CSGYTGEAYGYTF,TGCAGCGGGTATACAGGGGAGGCCTATGGCTACACCTTC
TRBJ2-5,once,NA,TRBV19,CASSPGGGGQTQYF,TGTGCCAGTAGTCCCGGCGGAGGGGGCCAGACCCAGTACTTC
TRBJ2-4,few,NA,TRBV7-2,CASSRQGPNDIQYF,TGTGCCAGCAGCCGCCAGGGGCCAAACGACATTCAGTACTTC